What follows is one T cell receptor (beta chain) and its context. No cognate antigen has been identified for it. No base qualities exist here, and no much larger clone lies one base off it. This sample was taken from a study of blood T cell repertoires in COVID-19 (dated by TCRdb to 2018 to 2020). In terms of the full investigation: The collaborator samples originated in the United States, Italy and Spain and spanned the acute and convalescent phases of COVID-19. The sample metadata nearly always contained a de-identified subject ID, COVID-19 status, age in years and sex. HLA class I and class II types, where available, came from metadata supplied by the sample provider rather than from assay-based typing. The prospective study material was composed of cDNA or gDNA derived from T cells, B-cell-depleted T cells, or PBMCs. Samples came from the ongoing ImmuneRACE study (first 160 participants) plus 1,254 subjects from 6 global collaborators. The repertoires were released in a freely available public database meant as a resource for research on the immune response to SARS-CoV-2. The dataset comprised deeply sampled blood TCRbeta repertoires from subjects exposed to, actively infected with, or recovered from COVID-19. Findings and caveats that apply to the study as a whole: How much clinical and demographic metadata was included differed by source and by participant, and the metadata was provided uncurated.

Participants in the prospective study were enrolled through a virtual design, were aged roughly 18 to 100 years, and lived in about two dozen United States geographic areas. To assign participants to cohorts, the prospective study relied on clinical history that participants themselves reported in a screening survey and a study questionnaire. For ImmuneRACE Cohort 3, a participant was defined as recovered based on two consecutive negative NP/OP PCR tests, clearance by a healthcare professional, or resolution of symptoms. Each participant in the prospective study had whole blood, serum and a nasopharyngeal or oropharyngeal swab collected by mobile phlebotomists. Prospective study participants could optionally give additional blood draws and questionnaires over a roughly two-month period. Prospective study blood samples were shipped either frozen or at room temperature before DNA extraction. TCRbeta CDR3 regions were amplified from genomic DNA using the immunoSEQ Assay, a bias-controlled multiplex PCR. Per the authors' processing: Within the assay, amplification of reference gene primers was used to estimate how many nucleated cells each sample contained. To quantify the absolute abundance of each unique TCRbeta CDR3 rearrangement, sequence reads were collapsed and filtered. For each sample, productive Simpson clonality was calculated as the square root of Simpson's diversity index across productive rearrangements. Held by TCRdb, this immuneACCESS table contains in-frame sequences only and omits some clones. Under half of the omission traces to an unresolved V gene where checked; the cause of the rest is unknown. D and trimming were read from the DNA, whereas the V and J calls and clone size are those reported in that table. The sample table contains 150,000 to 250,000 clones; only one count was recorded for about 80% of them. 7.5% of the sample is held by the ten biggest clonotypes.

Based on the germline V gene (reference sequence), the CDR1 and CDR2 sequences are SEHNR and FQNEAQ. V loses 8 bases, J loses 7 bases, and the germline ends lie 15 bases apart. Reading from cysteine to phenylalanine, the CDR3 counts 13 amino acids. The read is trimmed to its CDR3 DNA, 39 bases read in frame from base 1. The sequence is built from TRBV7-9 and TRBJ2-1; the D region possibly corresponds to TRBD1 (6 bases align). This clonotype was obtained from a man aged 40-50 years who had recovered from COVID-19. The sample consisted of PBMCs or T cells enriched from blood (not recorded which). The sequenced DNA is TGTGCCAGCGCAGGCCAGGGGCGAAATGAGCAGTTCTTC. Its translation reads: CASAGQGRNEQFF.